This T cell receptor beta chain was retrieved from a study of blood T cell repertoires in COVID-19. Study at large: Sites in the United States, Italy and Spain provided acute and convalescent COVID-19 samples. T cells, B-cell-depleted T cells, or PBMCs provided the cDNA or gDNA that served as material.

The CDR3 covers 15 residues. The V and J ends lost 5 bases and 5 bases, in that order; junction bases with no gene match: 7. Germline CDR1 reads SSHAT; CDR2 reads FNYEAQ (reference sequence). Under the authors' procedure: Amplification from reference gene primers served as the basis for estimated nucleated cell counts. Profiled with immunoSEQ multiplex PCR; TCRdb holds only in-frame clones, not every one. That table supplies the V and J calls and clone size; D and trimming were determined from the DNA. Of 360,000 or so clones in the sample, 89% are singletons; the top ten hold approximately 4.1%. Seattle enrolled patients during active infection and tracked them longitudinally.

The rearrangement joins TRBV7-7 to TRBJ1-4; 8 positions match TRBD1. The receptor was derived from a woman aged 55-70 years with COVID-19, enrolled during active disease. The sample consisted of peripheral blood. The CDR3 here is CASSTGGGLNEKLFF. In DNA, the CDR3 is TGTGCCAGCAGCACAGGGGGGGGTTTGAATGAAAAACTGTTTTTT.